This T cell receptor beta chain was observed in a study of vaccination effects on CD4 cells after COVID-19. Study-wide results and caveats: Marked contraction was observed in infection-induced and vaccine-induced clones late after vaccination.

The V and J ends lost 4 bases and 3 bases, in that order; junction bases with no gene match: 3. The length of the CDR3 is 15 residues. Germline CDR1 and CDR2: MRHNA and SNTAGT. CD4+ T cells specific for antigen were expanded with viral peptide pools by the ViraFEST assay before sequencing. Following 10 days of culture, CD4+ T cells were isolated. Each well held 1.5 million to 2.5 million PBMC cultured with 7.5 to 10 ug/ml peptides and around 11 IU/ml IL-2. On days 3 and 7, fresh IL-2 medium replaced half the medium. Only in-frame clones appear in the TCRdb table, and some are missing; sequencing was by immunoSEQ multiplex PCR. Of about 19,000 clones detected, 70% appear once; the ten largest clones hold approximately 15%. As concerns this clone: No antigen is known for it.

The sequence derives from a human donor who received a COVID-19 vaccine. The sequencing here drew on CD4+ T cells from PBMCs cultured with HCoV-229E spike peptides, taken before COVID-19 vaccination. The chain is built from TRBV6-4 and TRBJ2-3; 11 bases are shared with TRBD1. CDR3 loop: CASSGGQGATDTQYF. The CDR3, as DNA: TGTGCCAGCAGTGGAGGACAGGGGGCTACAGATACGCAGTATTTT.